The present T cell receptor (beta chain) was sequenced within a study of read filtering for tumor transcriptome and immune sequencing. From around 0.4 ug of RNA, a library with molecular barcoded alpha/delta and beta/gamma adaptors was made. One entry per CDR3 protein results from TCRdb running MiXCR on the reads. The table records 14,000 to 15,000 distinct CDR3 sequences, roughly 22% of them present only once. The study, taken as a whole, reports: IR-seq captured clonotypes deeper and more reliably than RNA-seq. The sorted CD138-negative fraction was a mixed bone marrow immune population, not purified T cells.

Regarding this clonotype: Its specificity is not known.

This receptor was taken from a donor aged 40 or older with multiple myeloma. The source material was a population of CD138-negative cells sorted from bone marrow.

The CDR3: CASSLGFRETQYF. The CDR3 DNA sequence: TGTGCCAGCAGCTTAGGCTTCCGGGAGACCCAGTACTTC. This chain joins TRBV7-8 and TRBJ2-5, with D unresolved. V shed 1 base and J shed 5 bases, with 8 bases lying between them. Germline CDR1 reads SGHVS; CDR2 reads FQNEAQ. CDR3 length: 13 residues.